The 18 T cell receptor beta chains presented below share a single source sample, sequenced in a study of cytomegalovirus exposure and HLA in healthy donors. PCR involved 60 Vbeta and 13 Jbeta primers. The table came from immunoSEQ multiplex PCR; TCRdb's copy has only in-frame clones and leaves some out. The sample lists over 100,000 clones, around four fifths occurring once. The sequenced material came from PBMCs. The source of these receptors is a man between 40 and 49 years old in good health and CMV-seronegative.

The chain is built from TRBV10-3 and TRBJ2-5, with D possibly being TRBD2 (7 bases). The J call may be in error: the DNA end matches TRBJ2-7 better. Per germline, CDR1 ENHRY and CDR2 SYGVKD. There are 18 residues in the CDR3. In DNA, the CDR3 is TGTGCCATCAGTGAGTCAACACGGGGAGGGGGACTCATCTACGAGCAGTACTTC. Residues: CAISESTRGGGLIYEQYF.

This chain links TRBV5-1 with TRBJ2-5; 9 bases are a match to TRBD2. Trimming at V came to 4 bases and at J to 2 bases, leaving 12 bases not matched to a gene. The CDR3 is made up of 17 amino acids. In germline, CDR1 is SGHRS, CDR2 YFSETQ. The DNA of the CDR3 is TGCGCCAGCAGCCCTACAGGGACTAGCATACAACAAGAGACCCAGTACTTC. Protein product: CASSPTGTSIQQETQYF.

The V gene is TRBV13, the J gene TRBJ1-1; the D gene is possibly TRBD1 (5 bases). Germline lookup yields CDR1 PRHDT and CDR2 FYEKMQ (reference sequence). There are 16 residues in the CDR3. V was cut by 8 bases and J by 8 bases, with 27 bases left in between. The CDR3 coding sequence is TGTGCCAGCCTAATCGGGGCAGGGAGGGTCCAAACGGAAGCTTTCTTT. It translates to CASLIGAGRVQTEAFF.

V and J are TRBV5-1 and TRBJ2-5, with D possibly being TRBD2 (7 bases). Germline V gene sequence: CDR1 SGHRS, CDR2 YFSETQ. With 0 bases removed from V and 7 bases from J, the gap between germline ends came to 16 bases. This CDR3 contains 15 residues. The CDR3 DNA follows: TGCGCCAGCAGCTTGGCCGGAGGGGGGGCCGGGACCCAGTACTTC. It encodes CASSLAGGGAGTQYF.

The genes are TRBV30 and TRBJ1-4; no clear D. The germline V and J ends were trimmed by 3 bases and 13 bases, with 12 bases remaining between them. The CDR3 runs 11 residues. Looked up from germline, CDR1 is GTSNPN and CDR2 is SVGIG (reference sequence). Here the CDR3 DNA reads TGTGCCTGGAGGAGGGCCGCCGCACTGTTTTTT. This encodes CAWRRAAALFF. Complete variable domain (other parts from reference TRBV30 and TRBJ1-4): SQTIHQWPATLVQPVGSPLSLECTVEGTSNPNLYWYRQAAGRGLQLLFYSVGIGQISSEVPQNLSASRPQDRQFILSSKKLLLSDSGFYLCAWRRAAALFFGSGTQLSVL.

This chain joins TRBV2 and TRBJ2-1, with a possible D match to TRBD2 (7 bases). V lost 11 bases and J 6 bases, leaving 14 bases between the germline ends. The CDR3 runs to 12 residues. The V gene's germline CDR1 is SNHLY and CDR2 FYNNEI. The chain's CDR3 is CALSRGGNEQFF. DNA for the CDR3: TGTGCCCTATCTAGGGGGGGCAATGAGCAGTTCTTC.

The rearrangement links TRBV2 to TRBJ2-1; 8 positions match TRBD1. Per germline, CDR1 SNHLY and CDR2 FYNNEI. The CDR3 runs 14 residues. After removal of 8 bases from V and 4 bases from J, the junction contained 7 bases not matched to a gene. The CDR3 region is CASYTGTGYNEQFF. CDR3 in DNA: TGTGCCAGCTATACCGGGACAGGTTACAATGAGCAGTTCTTC.

Only one count was recorded for this clone. This chain links TRBV18 with TRBJ1-1; a possible D gene is TRBD1 (5 bases). The CDR3 runs to 15 residues. Looked up from germline, CDR1 is KGHSH and CDR2 is LQKENI. The V end was cut by 5 bases, the J end by 2 bases, with 15 bases between. CDR3 in DNA: TGTGCCAGCTCAACCAATTTACAGGACAACACTGAAGCTTTCTTT. This gives the protein CASSTNLQDNTEAFF.

This chain connects TRBV10-1 to TRBJ1-1; D might be TRBD1 (6 bases). V lost 6 bases and J lost 5, with 16 bases in between. The CDR3 has 14 residues. Germline loops: CDR1 WNHNN, CDR2 SYGVQD (reference sequence). The CDR3 spells CASSDNRDKTEAFF. The CDR3 nucleotides read TGCGCCAGCAGCGATAACAGGGATAAGACTGAAGCTTTCTTT.

The chain recombines TRBV5-1 with TRBJ1-3, with a weak D call TRBD1 (6 bases). Germline lookup yields CDR1 SGHRS and CDR2 YFSETQ. V was pared by 4 bases and J by 6 bases, with 11 bases between. The CDR3 spans 13 residues. CDR3 sequence (DNA): TGCGCCAGCAGCGGGCAGGGGCAAAACACCATATATTTT. It yields the protein CASSGQGQNTIYF.

The genes are TRBV5-1 and TRBJ2-7, with D unclear. Trimming pared 0 bases from V and 0 bases from J, leaving 10 bases between. CDR3 length equals 15 residues. Germline-derived CDR1 and CDR2 are SGHRS and YFSETQ. DNA of the CDR3: TGCGCCAGCAGCTTGGATGGGCGATCCTCCTACGAGCAGTACTTC. Translated, it gives CASSLDGRSSYEQYF.

The chain couples TRBV5-1 to TRBJ1-1; 9 bases map to TRBD1. The CDR3 contains 14 residues. The trim removed 8 bases at V and 2 bases at J, leaving 7 bases unmatched. Germline CDR1 reads SGHRS; CDR2 reads YFSETQ. The CDR3 loop reads CASNTGGGNTEAFF. The CDR3 bases are TGCGCCAGTAATACAGGGGGCGGAAACACTGAAGCTTTCTTT. Filled out from reference TRBV5-1 and TRBJ1-1, the complete variable domain reads KAGVTQTPRYLIKTRGQQVTLSCSPISGHRSVSWYQQTPGQGLQFLFEYFSETQRNKGNFPGRFSGRQFSNSRSEMNVSTLELGDSALYLCASNTGGGNTEAFFGQGTRLTVV.

This chain joins TRBV19 and TRBJ2-7, with a possible D match to TRBD1 (5 bases). The CDR3 is 17 amino acids. The germline CDR1 and CDR2 sequences are LNHDA and SQIVND (reference sequence). Trimming stripped 7 bases from V and 0 bases from J, with 22 bases between. CDR3 bases: TGTGCCAGTAACTATGGGGCAGGGATCTTTAGCTCCTACGAGCAGTACTTC. Protein product: CASNYGAGIFSSYEQYF. Using reference TRBV19 and TRBJ2-7 for the parts outside the CDR3, the full variable domain is DGGITQSPKYLFRKEGQNVTLSCEQNLNHDAMYWYRQDPGQGLRLIYYSQIVNDFQKGDIAEGYSVSREKKESFPLTVTSAQKNPTAFYLCASNYGAGIFSSYEQYFGPGTRLTVT.

The gene calls are TRBV2 and TRBJ1-1; D possibly corresponds to TRBD1 (6 bases). Germline CDR1 is SNHLY and CDR2 is FYNNEI. Trimming left V 7 bases short and J 10 bases short, with 22 bases between. This CDR3 spans 14 amino acids. DNA for the CDR3: TGTGCCAGCAAGAAAGATTGGACAGACCTTAGAGCTTTCTTT. It encodes CASKKDWTDLRAFF.

The V call is TRBV2, the J call TRBJ1-2; 7 bases line up with TRBD1. The V segment lost 7 bases and the J segment 2 bases; nucleotides outside the gene matches: 7. Germline V gives CDR1 SNHLY, CDR2 FYNNEI. The CDR3 loop spans 14 amino acids. The CDR3 coding sequence is TGTGCCAGCATTGGGACAGATCCAAACTATGGCTACACCTTC. It is translated as CASIGTDPNYGYTF.

V gene TRBV9 combines with J gene TRBJ1-4, with D perhaps matching TRBD1 (5 bases). The V gene lost 1 base and the J gene lost 2 bases, with 9 bases spanning the gap. Germline CDR1 and CDR2: SGDLS and YYNGEE. The CDR3 extends over 15 amino acids. The chain's CDR3 is CASSVSWGTNEKLFF. As DNA, the CDR3 is TGTGCCAGCAGCGTATCTTGGGGCACTAATGAAAAACTGTTTTTT.

The CDR3 region has the DNA TGTGCCAGCAGCTCCCACCGACAGGGCTATGGCTACACCTTC. This codes for CASSSHRQGYGYTF. The rearrangement uses TRBV7-8 and TRBJ1-2; 7 bases map to TRBD1. V lost 4 bases, J lost 4 bases, and 6 bases stayed unmatched. The CDR3 is 14 residues long. CDR1 and CDR2 (germline): SGHVS, FQNEAQ.

The rearrangement links TRBV6-5 to TRBJ1-1; the D gene is possibly TRBD1 (6 bases). This CDR3 is 15 amino acids long. The germline gives CDR1 MNHEY, CDR2 SVGAGI. V lost 0 bases and J 4 bases, leaving 12 bases between the germline ends. Written as DNA, the CDR3 is TGTGCCAGCAGTTACTCGCTAGGGGGAAGCACTGAAGCTTTCTTT. Translated, it gives CASSYSLGGSTEAFF.